These T cell receptor beta chains were read from a single sample in a study of graft-versus-host responses after intestinal transplantation. Profiling relied on immunoSEQ multiplex PCR, and the TCRdb table lists in-frame clones only, not all of them. The top ten clones hold 2.5% of a sample with under 95,000 clones, roughly 90% of them seen once. The antigens for these receptors are not known. The material sequenced was unstimulated CD8+ T cells sorted from spleen or lymph node cells, taken before intestinal transplant. All receptors derive from a human donor who received an intestinal transplant. Both conserved end residues are part of each CDR3. Fields, in order: D gene, clone size, J gene, V gene, CDR3 protein, CDR3 DNA. The D gene is left open where the match is weak. The size field is filled for only some rows; it gives once, few, many or a size class.

.	.	TRBJ2-7	TRBV19	CASSFTYSSYEQYF	TGTGCCAGTAGTTTCACATACAGCTCCTACGAGCAGTACTTC
TRBD1	.	TRBJ2-5	TRBV29-1	CSVPGWDRGRSTQYF	TGCAGCGTCCCCGGGTGGGACAGGGGGCGATCGACCCAGTACTTC
.	.	TRBJ1-1	TRBV5-1	CASSFKQGMNTEAFF	TGCGCCAGCAGCTTTAAGCAGGGGATGAACACTGAAGCTTTCTTT
TRBD1	.	TRBJ2-3	TRBV13	CASSFTGERGTDTQYF	TGTGCCAGCAGCTTTACAGGGGAGAGGGGCACAGATACGCAGTATTTT
.	.	TRBJ2-7	TRBV18	CASSPTSYEQYF	TGTGCCAGCTCACCGACTAGCTACGAGCAGTACTTC
.	.	TRBJ2-5	TRBV7-6	CASSLFGFPQETQYF	TGTGCCAGCAGCTTATTCGGGTTCCCCCAAGAGACCCAGTACTTC
TRBD1	.	TRBJ2-7	TRBV5-1	CASSLEGGKEQYF	TGCGCCAGCAGCTTGGAAGGGGGCAAAGAGCAGTACTTC
.	.	TRBJ2-1	TRBV7-2	CASSLVGWGGNNEQFF	TGTGCCAGCAGCTTAGTGGGGTGGGGGGGCAACAATGAGCAGTTCTTC
.	once	TRBJ1-4	TRBV7-9	CASSFAAQSEKLFF	TGTGCCAGCAGCTTTGCGGCCCAGAGTGAAAAACTGTTTTTT
.	.	TRBJ2-7	TRBV2	CASSASRNEQYF	TGTGCCAGCAGCGCAAGCAGGAACGAGCAGTACTTC
.	.	TRBJ2-7	TRBV7-2	CASSLTGDYYEQYF	TGTGCCAGCAGCTTGACAGGGGACTACTACGAGCAGTACTTC
TRBD1	few	TRBJ2-2	TRBV28	CASSLAGTVTGELFF	TGTGCCAGCAGTCTCGCCGGGACAGTAACCGGGGAGCTGTTTTTT
.	.	TRBJ2-7	TRBV27	CASSPPNPQGPLREQYF	TGTGCCAGCAGTCCTCCAAACCCCCAGGGTCCTCTGCGCGAGCAGTACTTC